This T cell receptor (beta chain) was captured in a study of hypomethylating agent response in myelodysplastic syndrome. As for the study in general: Hypomethylating treatment was azacitidine in most of the 11, decitabine in 3 of 11. Patients with myelodysplastic syndrome were 8 or 9 male and 2 female.

After removal of 2 bases from V and 2 bases from J, the junction contained 6 bases not matched to a gene. CDR3 length: 15 residues. CDR1 is LNHNV, CDR2 YYDKDF, per germline (reference sequence). T-cell subsets were not sorted; bulk bone marrow was analyzed. Using immunoSEQ multiplex PCR, the repertoire was profiled, and TCRdb retains in-frame clones only, with some absent. Of roughly 1,600 clones detected, about 80% appear once; the ten largest clones hold roughly 18%. The sequencing used bone marrow, collected before or after starting hypomethylating agent treatment for myelodysplastic syndrome (not recorded which). This TCR came from a human donor with myelodysplastic syndrome. The chain carries TRBV15 and TRBJ2-7; 7 bases align to TRBD1. As DNA, the CDR3 is TGTGCCACCAGCAGATCCGAGGGACAGACCTACGAGCAGTACTTC. Translated: CATSRSEGQTYEQYF.